This TCR beta chain is drawn from a study of regulatory T cells in long-lasting Graves disease. Across the whole study: Patients met the persistent Graves' disease definition after over 5 years of antithyroid drugs with positive TSH receptor antibodies.

Time point reported: persistent/refractory GD, antithyroid drugs over 5 years with positive TRAb. With RNA extracted from PBMCs as input, the TCR library was made. This clonotype was seen a handful of times. The antigen remains undetermined. Arm-PCR of CDR3 regions and iRepertoire HTBI primers were the basis on which TCR beta libraries were built. Authors' data handling: Across the samples, identification revealed 50 to 80 TRBV and around 14 TRBJ segments. A single record per CDR3 protein comes from TCRdb applying MiXCR to the multiplex PCR reads. For this entry, the V and J calls and clone size follow TCRdb and not the study's own pipeline. The sample yields around 460,000 distinct CDR3 sequences, about 20% seen once. Trimming pared 0 bases from V and 7 bases from J, leaving 14 bases between. There are 14 residues in the CDR3. The germline gives CDR1 SGDLS, CDR2 YYNGEE. The study's findings and limits: Patients with persistent disease showed a bias toward TRBV28, TRBJ1-2 and TRBJ2-5.

The gene calls are TRBV9 and TRBJ2-7; maybe TRBD1 (5 bases). The sample here was peripheral blood mononuclear cells (PBMCs), taken when the disease was refractory, from a patient treated with antithyroid drugs. This TCR was recovered from a female donor with Graves disease. CDR3 loop: CASSVDATAREQYF. The CDR3 DNA is TGTGCCAGCAGCGTAGACGCGACAGCTCGGGAGCAGTACTTC. Using reference TRBV9 and TRBJ2-7 for the parts outside the CDR3, the full variable domain is DSGVTQTPKHLITATGQRVTLRCSPRSGDLSVYWYQQSLDQGLQFLIQYYNGEERAKGNILERFSAQQFPDLHSELNLSSLELGDSALYFCASSVDATAREQYFGPGTRLTVT.